These T cell receptor beta chains were read from a single sample in a study of technical replicates of blood from a few donors. Clones were sequenced by immunoSEQ multiplex PCR, and TCRdb holds only the in-frame ones, with some missing. The table records almost 70,000 clones, roughly 92% of them present only once. Sequences were obtained from T cells isolated from PBMCs. These receptors came from a human donor in good health. The CDR3 runs from the conserved cysteine through the conserved F or W.

TRBV9 | CASSVHATNEKLFF
TRBV25-1 | CASSDRATNEKLFF
TRBV5-4 | CASSQTGSYEQYF
TRBV11-2 | CASSLDRNTGELFF
TRBV5-4 | CASSLMGDEQFF
TRBV2 | CASSGLVEYEQYF
TRBV19 | CASSADRFVTDTQYF
TRBV19 | CASSTGQGTYGYTF
TRBV29-1 | CSVDGLAGEETQYF
TRBV6-5 | CASSGPREQFF
TRBV13 | CASSTPGGNTDTQYF
TRBV14 | CASSQGRTGVGNTIYF
TRBV11-3 | CASSFNSMNTEAFF
TRBV19 | CASSIGGSGRGVEQFF
TRBV28 | CASSKAYRGGQPQHF
TRBV25-1 | CASSESGPGVSTDTQYF
TRBV19 | CASSRRSGKTEAFF
TRBV30 | CAWSSGQGYEQYF
TRBV9 | CASSAPLAGGTDTQYF
TRBV29-1 | CSVVEGNYGYTF